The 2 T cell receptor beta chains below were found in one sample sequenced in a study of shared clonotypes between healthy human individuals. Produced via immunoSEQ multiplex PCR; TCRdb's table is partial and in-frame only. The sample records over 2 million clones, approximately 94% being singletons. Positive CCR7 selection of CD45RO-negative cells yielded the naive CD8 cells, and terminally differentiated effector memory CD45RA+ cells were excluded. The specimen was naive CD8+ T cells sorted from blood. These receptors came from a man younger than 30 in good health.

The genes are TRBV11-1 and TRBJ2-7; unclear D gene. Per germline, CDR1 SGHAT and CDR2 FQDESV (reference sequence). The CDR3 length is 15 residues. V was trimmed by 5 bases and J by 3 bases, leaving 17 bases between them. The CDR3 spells CASSPPNRPRYEQYF. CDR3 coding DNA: TGTGCCAGCAGCCCGCCAAATAGGCCCCGCTACGAGCAGTACTTC.

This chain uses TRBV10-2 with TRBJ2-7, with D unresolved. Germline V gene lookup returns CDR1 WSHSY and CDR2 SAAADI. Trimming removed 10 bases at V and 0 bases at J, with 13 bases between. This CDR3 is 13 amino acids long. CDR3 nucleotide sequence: TGCGCCATCCAGACGGCCAGCTCCTACGAGCAGTACTTC. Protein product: CAIQTASSYEQYF.